The entry below describes one T cell receptor (beta chain). No antigen is known for it. This sample was included in a study of T cells in localized non-small cell lung cancer. Study-level results: Uninvolved adjacent lung had higher T cell clonality than tumor and all other tissues. Among the top 100 tumor clones, a median about 57 appeared in adjacent lung.

Profiling relied on immunoSEQ multiplex PCR, and the TCRdb table lists in-frame clones only, not all of them. This sample yields about 29,000 clones, of which 80% to 90% are seen a single time; under 7% belongs to the top ten. CDR1 and CDR2 (germline): SEHNR, FQNEAQ (reference sequence). The CDR3 spans 18 residues. V trimming: 1 base; J trimming: 0 bases; junction bases outside the gene matches: 9. The receptor was isolated from a male donor aged 60 or over with stage I lung adenocarcinoma. This sequence joins TRBV7-9 and TRBJ2-3; 8 bases align to TRBD2. Sequenced material: peripheral blood, taken before any cancer treatment. The CDR3 DNA sequence: TGTGCCAGCAGCTTAGGACCCGGGGGGGGTAGTAGCACAGATACGCAGTATTTT. It codes for CASSLGPGGGSSTDTQYF. Variable domain in full (rest from reference TRBV7-9 and TRBJ2-3): DTGVSQNPRHKITKRGQNVTFRCDPISEHNRLYWYRQTLGQGPEFLTYFQNEAQLEKSRLLSDRFSAERPKGSFSTLEIQRTEQGDSAMYLCASSLGPGGGSSTDTQYFGPGTRLTVL.